The 20 T cell receptor beta chains below come from one sample, sequenced in a study of human T cells and chemical hapten exposure. TCRdb recomputed calls from the RACE reads with MiXCR, one row per CDR3 protein. The repertoire includes 84,000 or so distinct CDR3 sequences, 10% to 13% of them detected once, and approximately 2.2% sits in the top ten. As to time point: patch test 1, 2 weeks after DPC sensitization. Treatment: therapeutic diphenylcyclopropenone sensitization with weekly scalp DPC. The sequenced sample was whole blood, obtained in connection with sensitization to the hapten diphenylcyclopropenone (DPC). Source of these receptors: a middle-aged man with alopecia areata. Some clones in this sample may be carry-over from other donors' samples.

This clonotype was counted only a few times. The chain joins TRBV7-3 to TRBJ2-6; D gene uncertain. Germline CDR1 reads SGHTA; CDR2 reads FQGTGA. CDR3 size: 16 residues. The V end lost 4 bases, the J end lost 0 bases, and 10 bases lay between the germline ends. The CDR3 spells CASSYYTSSGANVLTF. The CDR3 DNA sequence: TGTGCCAGCAGCTATTATACCTCCTCTGGGGCCAACGTCCTGACTTTC.

Comments on this clonotype: One end of the junction fails to match germline, which may point to a read error. The V gene is TRBV7-8, the J gene TRBJ2-2; D possibly corresponds to TRBD2 (5 bases). The CDR3 length is 14 residues. Germline loops: CDR1 SGHVS, CDR2 FQNEAQ. The CDR3 region is CASSLAESTGEQFF. The CDR3 nucleotides are TGTGCCAGCAGCTTAGCGGAGAGCACCGGGGAGCAGTTTTTT.

The chain employs TRBV4-2 and TRBJ2-7; TRBD1 matches 12 bases. The CDR3 consists of 16 residues. Germline trimming cut 3 bases from V and 8 bases from J; bases unmatched to any gene: 11. Per the germline V gene, CDR1 is LGHNA and CDR2 is YNFKEQ. The CDR3 sequence: CASSQGDRGRPEKQYF. In DNA, the CDR3 is TGTGCCAGCAGCCAGGGGGACAGGGGGCGCCCTGAGAAGCAGTACTTC.

The CDR3 loop reads CASSLLAWGEQYF. CDR3 nucleotide sequence: TGTGCCAGCAGCCTTTTGGCTTGGGGCGAGCAGTACTTC. The rearrangement joins TRBV7-2 to TRBJ2-7; D gene uncertain. Trimming cost V 5 bases and J 6 bases, with 14 bases left between them. The germline V gene has CDR1 SGHTA and CDR2 FQGNSA. The CDR3 is 13 amino acids.

V usage is TRBV19 and J usage is TRBJ2-5; tentatively, D is TRBD2 (6 bases). V was pared by 3 bases and J by 7 bases, with 12 bases between. The CDR3 sequence is 13 residues long. Germline V lookup: CDR1 LNHDA, CDR2 SQIVND (reference sequence). CDR3 bases: TGTGCCAGTAGTATGGAGGGAGGCGGGACCCAGTACTTC. Protein sequence: CASSMEGGGTQYF.

This clonotype was observed a few times. The chain is built from TRBV12-3 or TRBV12-4 and TRBJ1-5; D is ambiguous. Trimming took off 4 bases at V and 5 bases at J, with 9 bases between the two ends. There are 13 residues in the CDR3. This CDR3 reads CASSSSLDQPQHF. The DNA of the CDR3 is TGTGCCAGCAGTTCCTCCTTAGATCAGCCCCAGCATTTT.

The J gene is TRBJ1-1, the V gene TRBV6-2 or TRBV6-3; D uncertain. From germline, CDR1 is MNHEY and CDR2 SVGEGT. CDR3 length: 13 amino acids. Deletions cut 7 bases from V and 5 bases from J, with 14 bases between. The chain's CDR3 is CASTEQLRTEAFF. The CDR3 bases are TGTGCCAGCACCGAGCAGCTTAGGACTGAAGCTTTCTTT.

The chain has TRBV28 and TRBJ2-5, with 11 bases that match TRBD2. The trim removed 1 base at V and 3 bases at J, leaving 13 bases unmatched. The germline CDR1 and CDR2 sequences are MDHEN and SYDVKM. The CDR3 totals 19 residues. CDR3 residues: CASSLLLLLSGRVKETQYF. The CDR3 DNA sequence: TGTGCCAGCAGTTTATTGCTTCTCCTTAGCGGGAGGGTTAAAGAGACCCAGTACTTC. The full variable domain, rest sourced from reference TRBV28 and TRBJ2-5, is DVKVTQSSRYLVKRTGEKVFLECVQDMDHENMFWYRQDPGLGLRLIYFSYDVKMKEKGDIPEGYSVSREKKERFSLILESASTNQTSMYLCASSLLLLLSGRVKETQYFGPGTRLLVL.

Ten or more counts support this clonotype. V gene TRBV6-2 or TRBV6-3 combines with J gene TRBJ1-1; 12 bases match TRBD1. This CDR3 region has 15 residues. V trimming: 6 bases; J trimming: 10 bases; junction bases outside the gene matches: 12. From germline, CDR1 is MNHEY and CDR2 SVGEGT. CDR3 sequence reads: CASSSNPGQGARAFF. As DNA, the CDR3 is TGTGCCAGCAGCTCCAACCCGGGACAGGGGGCCAGAGCTTTCTTT.

V usage is TRBV6-5 and J usage is TRBJ2-7; D uncertain. The V and J ends lost 0 bases and 3 bases respectively, with 9 bases between them. In germline, CDR1 is MNHEY, CDR2 SVGAGI. The CDR3 extends over 14 amino acids. The CDR3 region has the DNA TGTGCCAGCAGTTACTCGGCAGCCGACTACGAGCAGTACTTC. This translates into CASSYSAADYEQYF.

This clonotype occurred many times. The chain employs TRBV3-1 and TRBJ1-6, with D unclear. The ends were cut back, 1 base at V and 6 bases at J, with 10 bases in the middle. Germline values: CDR1 LGHDT, CDR2 YNNKEL (reference sequence). CDR3 size: 15 residues. The CDR3 coding sequence is TGTGCCAGCAGCCAAGGAGACTTGACTAATTCACCCCTCCACTTT. Protein product: CASSQGDLTNSPLHF.

This clonotype was observed many times. V usage is TRBV29-1 and J usage is TRBJ1-1; D is uncertain. The length of the CDR3 is 13 residues. Germline values: CDR1 SQVTM, CDR2 ANQGSEA. Deletions cut 5 bases from V and 1 base from J, with 11 bases between. The DNA of the CDR3 is TGCAGCGTTTCCTTCGGCCCGAACACTGAAGCTTTCTTT. Its translation: CSVSFGPNTEAFF.

This clonotype was observed many times. The chain links TRBV13 to TRBJ2-7; TRBD2 aligns across 7 bases. This CDR3 spans 14 amino acids. The germline V gene has CDR1 PRHDT and CDR2 FYEKMQ (reference sequence). The trim removed 7 bases at V and 2 bases at J, leaving 8 bases unmatched. This CDR3 reads CASTRGRGAYEQYF. Written as DNA, the CDR3 is TGTGCCAGCACCCGGGGACGGGGGGCCTACGAGCAGTACTTC.

For the CDR3, the DNA is TGTGCCAGCAGTCTGGGACAGTCAAGATCCTACGAGCAGTACTTC. It yields the protein CASSLGQSRSYEQYF. The chain couples TRBV28 to TRBJ2-7, with 7 positions matching TRBD1. With V trimmed by 5 bases and J by 1 base, 8 bases remained unmatched. The CDR3 is 15 amino acids. Per the germline V gene, CDR1 is MDHEN and CDR2 is SYDVKM.

This clonotype was counted a few times. The chain has TRBV2 and TRBJ1-1, with unresolved D. This CDR3 has 12 amino acids. In germline, CDR1 is SNHLY, CDR2 FYNNEI. V was clipped by 5 bases and J by 4 bases, with 8 bases between them. Written as DNA, the CDR3 is TGTGCCAGCAGTCAGGAGCGCACTGAAGCTTTCTTT. Translation gives CASSQERTEAFF.

In this sample, this clonotype turned up a few times. The chain couples TRBV5-1 to TRBJ2-7, with a weak D call TRBD1 (6 bases). The CDR3 has 14 residues. Germline V gene data show CDR1 as SGHRS and CDR2 as YFSETQ. V shed 4 bases and J shed 2 bases, with 13 bases lying between them. The CDR3 spells CASSPDRFPYEQYV. DNA for the CDR3: TGCGCCAGCAGCCCCGACAGGTTCCCCTACGAGCAGTACGTC.

This sequence joins TRBV12-3 or TRBV12-4 and TRBJ2-5; possible D gene TRBD1, 6 bases. The CDR3 is made up of 13 amino acids. The germline V and J ends were trimmed by 6 bases and 1 base, with 9 bases remaining between them. CDR3 loop: CASSLGGQETQYF. CDR3 nucleotide sequence: TGTGCCAGCAGCCTAGGGGGCCAAGAGACCCAGTACTTC.

There are a few counts of this clonotype. This sequence joins TRBV5-1 and TRBJ1-4; the D is unclear. V lost 0 bases and J 5 bases, leaving 11 bases between the germline ends. CDR3 size: 15 residues. Germline-derived CDR1 and CDR2 are SGHRS and YFSETQ. CDR3 residues: CASSLDPGPNEKLFF. CDR3 nucleotide sequence: TGCGCCAGCAGCTTGGACCCCGGTCCAAATGAAAAACTGTTTTTT.

The rearrangement uses TRBV6-5 and TRBJ2-5, with TRBD2 matching over 13 bases. The ends lost 1 base at V and 9 bases at J; junction bases unmatched: 2. Germline V gene data show CDR1 as MNHEY and CDR2 as SVGAGI. The CDR3 loop spans 14 amino acids. The CDR3 nucleotides read TGTGCCAGCAGTTACTTACTAGCGGGGGGGTCCCAGTACTTC. Translating gives CASSYLLAGGSQYF.

V usage is TRBV7-9 and J usage is TRBJ2-1; D is possibly TRBD1 or TRBD2 (6 bases each). Germline CDR1 and CDR2: SEHNR and FQNEAQ (reference sequence). The CDR3 sequence is 14 residues long. Between the trimmed V and J ends, which lost 1 base and 9 bases, there was a span of 13 bases. This CDR3 reads CASSLEGGWVEQFF. The CDR3 bases are TGTGCCAGCAGCTTAGAGGGGGGTTGGGTTGAGCAGTTCTTC.